The present TCR beta chain was sequenced within a study of blood T cell repertoires in COVID-19. Study as a whole: Acute and convalescent COVID-19 samples came from the United States, Italy and Spain.

The CDR3 extends over 14 amino acids. Germline lookup yields CDR1 MNHEY and CDR2 SVGAGI. V was trimmed by 6 bases and J by 4 bases, leaving 15 bases between them. Methods used by the authors: For nucleated cells, counts were estimated from reference gene primer amplification. Method: immunoSEQ multiplex PCR; TCRdb's copy keeps in-frame clones and lacks some. V and J calls and clone size come straight from that table; D and trimming were deduced from the DNA. The table lists around 100,000 clones, about 80% of them singletons. The chain couples TRBV6-5 to TRBJ1-1, with D unclear. Specimen: peripheral blood. The receptor's source is a human donor in a cohort sampled during active COVID-19. This CDR3 reads CASSFEPGSTEAFF. The CDR3 coding sequence is TGTGCCAGCAGCTTCGAACCGGGGAGCACTGAAGCTTTCTTT.